This passage covers 28 T cell receptor beta chains from one sample sequenced in a study of early T cells in non-severe SARS-CoV-2 infection. TCRdb reprocessed the 5' RACE reads with MiXCR, giving one entry per CDR3 protein. The table lists approximately 83,000 distinct CDR3 sequences, 11% to 15% of them singletons. Sequencing input: whole blood. These receptor sequences come from an adult who was a healthcare worker with PCR-confirmed SARS-CoV-2 infection or an uninfected control (not recorded which).

The chain is built from TRBV6-5 and TRBJ1-3; D is perhaps TRBD1 (6 bases). Germline assignment: CDR1 MNHEY and CDR2 SVGAGI. V was clipped by 6 bases and J by 0 bases, with 18 bases between them. The length of the CDR3 is 17 residues. As DNA, the CDR3 is TGTGCCAGCAGGGACAGCTCCCGGGTGACCTCTGGAAACACCATATATTTT. Its protein product is CASRDSSRVTSGNTIYF.

This clonotype was seen many times. The chain links TRBV6-6 to TRBJ1-2; D not resolved. The CDR3 extends over 14 amino acids. The V end was cut by 7 bases, the J end by 0 bases, with 12 bases between. Germline assignment: CDR1 MNHNY and CDR2 SVGAGI (reference sequence). The CDR3 DNA sequence: TGTGCCAGCATGTACCAGACATCTAACTATGGCTACACCTTC. This sequence encodes CASMYQTSNYGYTF.

The chain recombines TRBV29-1 with TRBJ2-1; D not certain. Trimming pared 7 bases from V and 0 bases from J, leaving 13 bases between. Germline CDR1 SQVTM, CDR2 ANQGSEA. This CDR3 region has 14 residues. The chain's CDR3 is CSALGQSSYNEQFF. Here the CDR3 DNA reads TGCAGCGCTTTGGGTCAGAGCTCCTACAATGAGCAGTTCTTC.

The V call is TRBV19, the J call TRBJ2-1, with a possible D match to TRBD1 (6 bases). The ends were cut back, 5 bases at V and 7 bases at J, with 12 bases in the middle. CDR3 length equals 13 residues. Germline CDR1 and CDR2: LNHDA and SQIVND (reference sequence). CDR3 nucleotides: TGTGCCAGTAGTGACCAAAGGGGGAATGAGCAGTTCTTC. This translates into CASSDQRGNEQFF.

This sequence joins TRBV3-1 and TRBJ2-7, with D possibly TRBD2 on 7 matching bases. CDR3 length: 13 residues. Trimming removed 3 bases at V and 4 bases at J, with 10 bases between. Germline V gene data show CDR1 as LGHDT and CDR2 as YNNKEL (reference sequence). The CDR3 nucleotides read TGTGCCAGCAGCCATAGGGGGGGATACGAGCAGTACTTC. Protein: CASSHRGGYEQYF.

This clonotype was observed many times. The rearrangement uses TRBV29-1 and TRBJ2-1, with D unclear. The CDR3 consists of 10 residues. CDR1 and CDR2 (germline): SQVTM, ANQGSEA. V was clipped by 7 bases and J by 4 bases, with 5 bases between them. The CDR3 protein is CSAQYNEQFF. The CDR3 nucleotides read TGCAGCGCACAATACAATGAGCAGTTCTTC.

At least ten counts were recorded for this clonotype. V and J are TRBV6-2 or TRBV6-3 and TRBJ2-3, with 10 bases aligning to TRBD2. V lost 5 bases, J lost 2 bases, and 4 bases stayed unmatched. Germline V gives CDR1 MNHEY, CDR2 SVGEGT. CDR3 size: 15 residues. The CDR3 nucleotides read TGTGCCAGCAGTACCGGACTAGCGGACACAGATACGCAGTATTTT. It is translated as CASSTGLADTDTQYF.

This clonotype turned up a few times. V gene TRBV6-4 combines with J gene TRBJ2-3; D perhaps matches TRBD2 (7 bases). Germline CDR1 reads MRHNA; CDR2 reads SNTAGT. V was trimmed by 0 bases and J by 6 bases, leaving 19 bases between them. This CDR3 spans 17 amino acids. This chain's CDR3 is CASSDSWGASGGDTQYF. The CDR3 DNA reads as TGTGCCAGCAGTGACTCGTGGGGGGCTAGCGGAGGCGATACGCAGTATTTT.

The rearrangement uses TRBV2 and TRBJ2-7; TRBD1 aligns across 8 bases. CDR1 SNHLY and CDR2 FYNNEI come from the germline V gene. V shed 4 bases, J shed 5 bases, and the junction held 4 bases outside the gene matches. The CDR3 totals 13 residues. The CDR3 protein is CASSANRGDEQYF. CDR3 nucleotide sequence: TGTGCCAGCAGTGCAAACAGGGGGGACGAGCAGTACTTC.

Only a few counts were recorded for this clonotype. An end of the junction does not agree with germline; a read error may underlie this. The chain couples TRBV5-1 to TRBJ1-1; no definite D call. Germline CDR1 reads SGHRS; CDR2 reads YFSETQ. The CDR3 loop spans 12 amino acids. The CDR3 spells CASRLANTEAFF. The CDR3 coding sequence is TGCGCCAGCAGGTTGGCAAACACTGAAGCTTTCTTT.

The J gene is TRBJ1-5, the V gene TRBV20-1; 8 nucleotides align to TRBD1. Germline V CDR1 and CDR2: DFQATT, SNEGSKA (reference sequence). The junction had 8 bases not matched to a gene; V was cut back by 1 base and J by 9 bases. The CDR3 has 14 amino acids. The CDR3 protein is CSARGDRGLGPQHF. CDR3 sequence (DNA): TGCAGTGCTAGAGGAGACAGGGGCTTAGGGCCCCAGCATTTT.

This clonotype was counted a few times. This sequence joins TRBV12-3 or TRBV12-4 and TRBJ2-7; D call uncertain. The CDR3 runs to 13 residues. V lost 4 bases and J lost 0, with 7 bases in between. The CDR3, as DNA: TGTGCCAGCAGTTCAAGAATCTCCTACGAGCAGTACTTC. Translating it yields CASSSRISYEQYF.

This clonotype has more than one count but fewer than ten. V is TRBV5-1 and J is TRBJ1-6; TRBD1 matches 7 bases. This CDR3 spans 15 amino acids. V lost 4 bases to trimming and J lost 6 bases; unmatched junction nucleotides: 7. Germline V gives CDR1 SGHRS, CDR2 YFSETQ. DNA of the CDR3: TGCGCCAGCAGCCCTAGACAGGGAATTAATTCACCCCTCCACTTT. Amino acids: CASSPRQGINSPLHF.

This chain uses TRBV9 with TRBJ1-3, with no clear D. This CDR3 region has 15 residues. The germline gives CDR1 SGDLS, CDR2 YYNGEE. The V and J ends lost 4 bases and 1 base respectively, with 12 bases between them. The CDR3 region is CASSPREQSGNTIYF. CDR3 nucleotide sequence: TGTGCCAGCAGCCCAAGAGAGCAGTCTGGAAACACCATATATTTT.

This clonotype was recorded a few times. The chain links TRBV5-4 to TRBJ2-7, with 10 bases matching TRBD1. Trimming removed 1 base from V and 2 bases from J; junction bases left unmatched: 6. The length of the CDR3 is 16 residues. Germline CDR1 and CDR2: SGHNT and YYREEE (reference sequence). The chain's CDR3 is CASSLPPGQGPYEQYF. As DNA, the CDR3 is TGTGCCAGCAGCTTGCCGCCGGGACAGGGGCCCTACGAGCAGTACTTC.

There are many counts of this clonotype. CDR3 sequence reads: CASSPGHFSTNEKLFF. The CDR3, as DNA: TGTGCCAGCAGCCCCGGACACTTCTCAACTAATGAAAAACTGTTTTTT. J is TRBJ1-4 and V is TRBV7-9; a weak D match, TRBD1 (5 bases). The CDR3 loop spans 16 amino acids. V dropped 5 bases and J dropped 0 bases, with 13 bases sitting between them. Germline CDR1 is SEHNR and CDR2 is FQNEAQ (reference sequence).

The CDR3 DNA sequence: TGTGCCAGTCAGCGGGCTAGCACAGATACGCAGTATTTT. This sequence encodes CASQRASTDTQYF. The V gene is TRBV28, the J gene TRBJ2-3, with D possibly being TRBD2 (6 bases). CDR3 size: 13 residues. The germline V and J ends were trimmed by 9 bases and 0 bases, with 10 bases remaining between them. CDR1 MDHEN and CDR2 SYDVKM come from the germline V gene.

This clonotype has more than one count but fewer than ten. The V call is TRBV2, the J call TRBJ1-1; a possible D gene is TRBD1 (6 bases). Germline V gives CDR1 SNHLY, CDR2 FYNNEI. V was trimmed by 7 bases and J by 12 bases, leaving 18 bases between them. CDR3 length equals 12 residues. In DNA, the CDR3 is TGTGCCAGCACCCGAACAGGGTTGGTAACTTTCTTT. This codes for CASTRTGLVTFF.

A few counts support this clonotype. The chain has TRBV7-2 and TRBJ2-7; D is undetermined. Germline loops: CDR1 SGHTA, CDR2 FQGNSA. V lost 2 bases and J 8 bases, leaving 22 bases between the germline ends. The CDR3 spans 16 residues. The CDR3 DNA sequence: TGTGCCAGCAGCTTAACCCCGCCTTCGGCAGGTCTTAAGCAGTACTTC. Protein sequence: CASSLTPPSAGLKQYF.

The chain links TRBV6-6 to TRBJ1-4; possibly TRBD1 for D (6 bases). CDR3 length: 16 residues. Per the germline V gene, CDR1 is MNHNY and CDR2 is SVGAGI (reference sequence). V lost 6 bases and J 0 bases, leaving 14 bases between the germline ends. DNA for the CDR3: TGTGCCAGCAGCCTGTACAGGGCCGCAACTAATGAAAAACTGTTTTTT. Translating gives CASSLYRAATNEKLFF.

This clonotype has more than one count but fewer than ten. The rearrangement links TRBV7-6 to TRBJ2-1; perhaps D is TRBD1 or TRBD2 (5 bases each). In germline, CDR1 is SGHVS, CDR2 FNYEAQ. The V and J ends lost 2 bases and 9 bases respectively, with 14 bases between them. This CDR3 has 14 amino acids. CDR3 loop: CASSLIDEGSEQFF. CDR3 nucleotide sequence: TGTGCCAGCAGCTTAATTGATGAGGGGAGTGAGCAGTTCTTC.

This clonotype showed up just a few times. V usage is TRBV6-1 and J usage is TRBJ1-5; 10 bases fit TRBD1. CDR1 is MNHNS and CDR2 is SASEGT in the germline V gene. V shed 6 bases, J shed 2 bases, and the junction held 4 bases outside the gene matches. The CDR3 is 15 amino acids. The CDR3 loop reads CASRAGTGGNQPQHF. CDR3 in DNA: TGTGCCAGCAGAGCCGGGACAGGGGGCAATCAGCCCCAGCATTTT.

This chain connects TRBV9 to TRBJ2-7, with 9 bases aligning to TRBD2. This CDR3 spans 15 amino acids. Germline assignment: CDR1 SGDLS and CDR2 YYNGEE. V lost 4 bases, J lost 6 bases, and 11 bases stayed unmatched. CDR3 sequence (DNA): TGTGCCAGCAGCTCCCCCATAGCGGGAGCGGGCGAGCAGTACTTC. Protein: CASSSPIAGAGEQYF.

This clonotype appeared many times. The chain uses TRBV2 and TRBJ2-2, with D possibly being TRBD2 (7 bases). The CDR3 extends over 16 amino acids. The germline gives CDR1 SNHLY, CDR2 FYNNEI. The V and J ends lost 9 bases and 1 base respectively, with 18 bases between them. This CDR3 is CARSSAGALNTGELFF. The CDR3 bases are TGTGCCAGATCGTCGGCGGGGGCGCTGAACACCGGGGAGCTGTTTTTT.

This clonotype was observed a few times. This chain connects TRBV12-3 or TRBV12-4 to TRBJ2-1; 7 nucleotides align to TRBD2. The junction had 15 bases not matched to a gene; V was cut back by 3 bases and J by 10 bases. The CDR3 sequence is 16 residues long. CDR3 sequence (DNA): TGTGCCAGCAGTTTTAGAAATAGAGGCGGGAGTTACGAGCAGTTCTTC. Protein: CASSFRNRGGSYEQFF.

This clonotype was observed a handful of times. V usage is TRBV9 and J usage is TRBJ2-1; 11 bases match TRBD2. V dropped 4 bases and J dropped 6; count of bases not matched to a gene: 6. In germline, CDR1 is SGDLS, CDR2 YYNGEE. This CDR3 has 15 amino acids. CDR3 protein: CASSNLAGGPNEQFF. As DNA, the CDR3 is TGTGCCAGCAGCAATCTAGCGGGGGGCCCCAATGAGCAGTTCTTC.

The gene calls are TRBV5-5 and TRBJ2-7; tentative D call: TRBD1 (6 bases). The germline CDR1 and CDR2 sequences are SGHKS and YYEKEE (reference sequence). Trimming stripped 4 bases from V and 0 bases from J, with 11 bases between. This CDR3 spans 14 amino acids. The CDR3 nucleotides are TGTGCCAGCAGCATGGACAGAGCCTCCTACGAGCAGTACTTC. Translation gives CASSMDRASYEQYF.

In its sample, this clonotype was seen a few times. The V gene is TRBV18, the J gene TRBJ1-1; D remains ambiguous. Trimming shortened V by 2 bases and J by 0 bases, and 7 bases separated the two germline ends. Germline CDR1 and CDR2: KGHSH and LQKENI. The CDR3 has 14 amino acids. The CDR3 here is CASSPTALNTEAFF. CDR3 DNA: TGTGCCAGCTCACCAACCGCCTTGAACACTGAAGCTTTCTTT.